The 30 T cell receptor beta chains presented below share a single source sample, sequenced in a study of T cell changes during pregnancy in multiple sclerosis. Clones were sequenced by immunoSEQ multiplex PCR, and TCRdb holds only the in-frame ones, with some missing. Among around 130,000 clones listed, roughly 95% were seen once. The sample here was peripheral blood, taken after pregnancy. Receptors were obtained from a female donor with multiple sclerosis, enrolled in a pregnancy study.

The chain employs TRBV7-8 and TRBJ2-7; TRBD2 matches 12 bases. V shed 5 bases, J shed 7 bases, and the junction held 9 bases outside the gene matches. Germline-derived CDR1 and CDR2 are SGHVS and FQNEAQ. This CDR3 region has 15 residues. The CDR3 loop reads CASSLLTSGSGEQYF. For the CDR3, the DNA is TGTGCCAGCAGCCTGTTGACTAGCGGGAGTGGTGAGCAGTACTTC.

This chain connects TRBV7-8 to TRBJ2-5, with TRBD1 matching 9 bases. This CDR3 has 15 residues. V shed 5 bases, J shed 1 base, and the junction held 5 bases outside the gene matches. CDR1 and CDR2 (germline): SGHVS, FQNEAQ. DNA for the CDR3: TGTGCCAGCAGCCCGCAGACAGGGGGCCAAGAGACCCAGTACTTC. As protein: CASSPQTGGQETQYF.

The V gene is TRBV7-9, the J gene TRBJ2-3; D not certain. Germline-derived CDR1 and CDR2 are SEHNR and FQNEAQ (reference sequence). V dropped 4 bases and J dropped 1 base, with 12 bases sitting between them. This CDR3 comprises 15 residues. CDR3 in amino acids: CASSSPGSGTDTQYF. The CDR3 DNA is TGTGCCAGCAGCTCCCCAGGATCTGGCACAGATACGCAGTATTTT.

This rearrangement joins TRBV19 to TRBJ1-1; the D gene is possibly TRBD1 (6 bases). The CDR3 covers 13 residues. Trimming stripped 6 bases from V and 4 bases from J, with 12 bases between. The germline V gene has CDR1 LNHDA and CDR2 SQIVND (reference sequence). CDR3 sequence: CASRIQGITEAFF. DNA for the CDR3: TGTGCCAGTAGAATACAGGGCATCACTGAAGCTTTCTTT.

This rearrangement joins TRBV15 to TRBJ2-5; D might be TRBD1 (6 bases). V lost 0 bases, J lost 2 bases, and 7 bases lay in between. Germline V gene lookup returns CDR1 LNHNV and CDR2 YYDKDF (reference sequence). The CDR3 covers 14 residues. DNA for the CDR3: TGTGCCACCAGCAGAGAGCAGGGGCAAGAGACCCAGTACTTC. Residues: CATSREQGQETQYF.

The genes are TRBV15 and TRBJ1-5; no definite D call. Per germline, CDR1 LNHNV and CDR2 YYDKDF (reference sequence). V lost 0 bases and J 4 bases, leaving 10 bases between the germline ends. The CDR3 runs to 15 residues. CDR3 DNA sequence: TGTGCCACCAGCAGAGAAGTAGTAGCAAATCAGCCCCAGCATTTT. Its protein product is CATSREVVANQPQHF.

The V and J genes are TRBV29-1 and TRBJ2-3, with 9 bases aligning to TRBD2. Germline V CDR1 and CDR2: SQVTM, ANQGSEA. This CDR3 comprises 14 residues. Trimming removed 2 bases from V and 1 base from J; junction bases left unmatched: 1. CDR3 in DNA: TGCAGCGTTGAACTAGCGGGACGCACAGATACGCAGTATTTT. It codes for CSVELAGRTDTQYF.

Only one count was recorded for this clone. The chain carries TRBV28 and TRBJ2-7; 12 positions agree with TRBD2. The CDR3 has 16 amino acids. V shed 3 bases and J 6 bases; nucleotides not matched to a gene: 9. CDR1 and CDR2 from the germline V gene are MDHEN and SYDVKM. The chain's CDR3 is CASSFLAGGITFEQYF. The CDR3 region has the DNA TGTGCCAGCAGTTTCCTAGCGGGAGGGATTACGTTCGAGCAGTACTTC. Combining the CDR3 with reference TRBV28 and TRBJ2-7 gives the whole variable domain DVKVTQSSRYLVKRTGEKVFLECVQDMDHENMFWYRQDPGLGLRLIYFSYDVKMKEKGDIPEGYSVSREKKERFSLILESASTNQTSMYLCASSFLAGGITFEQYFGPGTRLTVT.

The chain is built from TRBV27 and TRBJ1-1; 7 bases map to TRBD1. Germline CDR1 MNHEY, CDR2 SMNVEV (reference sequence). CDR3 length: 14 residues. J lost 3 bases, V lost 6 bases, and 7 bases had no gene match. CDR3 bases: TGTGCCAGCAGGAAAACAGGGGATGACACTGAAGCTTTCTTT. It yields the protein CASRKTGDDTEAFF.

In its sample, this clone was seen once. V and J are TRBV2 and TRBJ2-1; 9 bases fit TRBD2. V trimming: 5 bases; J trimming: 9 bases; junction bases outside the gene matches: 11. This CDR3 comprises 15 residues. The germline CDR1 and CDR2 sequences are SNHLY and FYNNEI. This CDR3 is CASSPRVAGASEQFF. The DNA for the CDR3 is TGTGCCAGCAGTCCTCGGGTAGCGGGAGCTAGTGAGCAGTTCTTC.

Here the CDR3 reads CASSSGLAGGYNEQFF. The DNA of the CDR3 is TGTGCCAGCAGCTCGGGACTAGCGGGAGGGTACAATGAGCAGTTCTTC. The J gene is TRBJ2-1, the V gene TRBV7-6; 16 nucleotides match TRBD2. After removal of 4 bases from V and 4 bases from J, the junction contained 1 base not matched to a gene. The CDR3 totals 16 residues. Germline CDR1 SGHVS, CDR2 FNYEAQ.

This sequence joins TRBV7-9 and TRBJ2-7; 9 positions match TRBD2. V trimming: 5 bases; J trimming: 2 bases; junction bases outside the gene matches: 4. The CDR3 contains 14 residues. Germline CDR1 reads SEHNR; CDR2 reads FQNEAQ (reference sequence). Here the CDR3 reads CASSHRTSAYEQYF. CDR3 bases: TGTGCCAGCAGCCACAGGACTAGCGCCTACGAGCAGTACTTC.

The chain recombines TRBV2 with TRBJ2-2; TRBD2 matches at 7 bases. The CDR3 sequence is 15 residues long. V shed 4 bases and J 0 bases; nucleotides not matched to a gene: 2. Germline V gene data show CDR1 as SNHLY and CDR2 as FYNNEI. The CDR3 protein is CASSAGTTNTGELFF. DNA for the CDR3: TGTGCCAGCAGTGCCGGGACTACGAACACCGGGGAGCTGTTTTTT.

This clone was counted once. This chain connects TRBV19 to TRBJ1-1; D possibly corresponds to TRBD1 (6 bases). The CDR3 is 15 residues long. Per the germline V gene, CDR1 is LNHDA and CDR2 is SQIVND (reference sequence). Trimming removed 5 bases from V and 1 base from J, with 14 bases in between. CDR3 region: CASSPNPQGNTEAFF. CDR3 DNA sequence: TGTGCCAGTAGTCCCAACCCACAGGGGAACACTGAAGCTTTCTTT.

The CDR3 DNA reads as TGTGCCAGCAGCGTAGAACCGGGGGTCTTTGGAGAGCAGTTCTTC. This translates into CASSVEPGVFGEQFF. The chain is built from TRBV9 and TRBJ2-1, with D possibly being TRBD2 (6 bases). Germline CDR1 reads SGDLS; CDR2 reads YYNGEE. CDR3 size: 15 residues. Trimming took off 0 bases at V and 10 bases at J, with 17 bases between the two ends. The variable domain in full, with the rest retrieved from reference TRBV9 and TRBJ2-1, is DSGVTQTPKHLITATGQRVTLRCSPRSGDLSVYWYQQSLDQGLQFLIQYYNGEERAKGNILERFSAQQFPDLHSELNLSSLELGDSALYFCASSVEPGVFGEQFFGPGTRLTVL.

This clone showed up just once. V is TRBV6-1 and J is TRBJ1-1; possible D gene TRBD1, 5 bases. The CDR3 is 14 residues long. Trimming took 11 bases from V and 4 from J, leaving 20 bases between them. Germline values: CDR1 MNHNS, CDR2 SASEGT. The CDR3 is CAGRPGGGRTEAFF. In DNA form, the CDR3 reads TGTGCCGGTCGACCTGGGGGGGGACGCACTGAAGCTTTCTTT.

The chain recombines TRBV7-9 with TRBJ1-1; the match to TRBD1 covers 8 bases. In germline, CDR1 is SEHNR, CDR2 FQNEAQ (reference sequence). The V gene end was trimmed by 6 bases and the J gene end by 5 bases; junction bases not matched to a gene: 8. The length of the CDR3 is 14 residues. The CDR3 region has the DNA TGTGCCAGCAGAGATCAGGGGGCGCGGACTGAAGCTTTCTTT. Protein product: CASRDQGARTEAFF.

The rearrangement uses TRBV10-3 and TRBJ2-2; TRBD2 matches 7 bases. Germline loops: CDR1 ENHRY, CDR2 SYGVKD. J lost 3 bases, V lost 5 bases, and 9 bases had no gene match. There are 16 residues in the CDR3. In nucleotides, the CDR3 is TGTGCCATCAGTCCAATAGGGACTACTTACACCGGGGAGCTGTTTTTT. Amino acid sequence: CAISPIGTTYTGELFF.

The chain combines TRBV27 with TRBJ2-3; D possibly corresponds to TRBD1 (6 bases). CDR1 is MNHEY, CDR2 SMNVEV, per germline (reference sequence). CDR3 length equals 14 residues. With 10 bases removed from V and 2 bases from J, the gap between germline ends came to 16 bases. Here the CDR3 DNA reads TGTGCCACCAGGGGCCGCCCAGTCACAGATACGCAGTATTTT. Encoded protein: CATRGRPVTDTQYF.

V gene TRBV28 combines with J gene TRBJ1-1, with D possibly TRBD1 on 5 matching bases. Germline-derived CDR1 and CDR2 are MDHEN and SYDVKM. V lost 3 bases to trimming and J lost 5 bases, with 7 bases between them. This CDR3 is 12 amino acids long. In DNA form, the CDR3 reads TGTGCCAGCAGTTTGACAGAGACTGAAGCTTTCTTT. Translating gives CASSLTETEAFF.

V gene TRBV6-6 combines with J gene TRBJ1-2, with a weak D call TRBD1 (6 bases). In germline, CDR1 is MNHNY, CDR2 SVGAGI (reference sequence). The CDR3 loop spans 16 amino acids. V was cut by 6 bases and J by 3 bases, with 20 bases left in between. The CDR3 DNA reads as TGTGCCAGCAGACCACTAACAGGGCTGGACGACTATGGCTACACCTTC. It is translated as CASRPLTGLDDYGYTF.

The V and J genes are TRBV28 and TRBJ2-3, with 11 bases lining up with TRBD2. Germline CDR1 and CDR2: MDHEN and SYDVKM. Trimming took 5 bases from V and 0 from J; bases not matched to a gene: 1. This CDR3 is 15 amino acids long. CDR3: CASSRTSGSTDTQYF. The CDR3 DNA follows: TGTGCCAGCAGTCGGACTAGCGGGAGCACAGATACGCAGTATTTT. The full variable domain, with the rest looked up from reference TRBV28 and TRBJ2-3, is DVKVTQSSRYLVKRTGEKVFLECVQDMDHENMFWYRQDPGLGLRLIYFSYDVKMKEKGDIPEGYSVSREKKERFSLILESASTNQTSMYLCASSRTSGSTDTQYFGPGTRLTVL.

In this sample, this clone turned up once. The V call is TRBV2, the J call TRBJ2-7, with 7 bases matching TRBD1. V shed 6 bases and J 2 bases; nucleotides not matched to a gene: 7. The germline V gene has CDR1 SNHLY and CDR2 FYNNEI. The CDR3 extends over 14 amino acids. CDR3 nucleotides: TGTGCCAGCAGGGCCGACAGGGTGACCTACGAGCAGTACTTC. Amino acid sequence: CASRADRVTYEQYF.

This clone was detected only once. V gene TRBV11-3 combines with J gene TRBJ2-3, with TRBD1 matching over 8 bases. The CDR3 covers 14 residues. J was trimmed by 1 base and V by 6 bases; bases with no gene match: 3. Germline V gene sequence: CDR1 SGHNT, CDR2 YENEEA. CDR3 loop: CASSPGQGTDTQYF. The CDR3 coding sequence is TGTGCCAGCAGTCCGGGACAGGGCACAGATACGCAGTATTTT.

J is TRBJ2-3 and V is TRBV5-1; 9 positions agree with TRBD2. The CDR3 is 15 amino acids. V trimming: 0 bases; J trimming: 4 bases; junction bases outside the gene matches: 3. CDR1 is SGHRS and CDR2 is YFSETQ in the germline V gene. The chain's CDR3 is CASSLGLAGSDTQYF. DNA of the CDR3: TGCGCCAGCAGCTTGGGCCTAGCGGGGTCAGATACGCAGTATTTT.

V is TRBV20-1 and J is TRBJ1-2, with D hard to call. Trimming stripped 1 base from V and 14 bases from J, with 11 bases between. The CDR3 totals 10 residues. Germline CDR1 DFQATT, CDR2 SNEGSKA (reference sequence). CDR3 DNA: TGCAGTGCTAGAGTCAACCGGTTAACCTTC. Its protein product is CSARVNRLTF.

This clone came up once. This sequence joins TRBV6-5 and TRBJ2-1, with 13 positions matching TRBD2. This CDR3 is 16 amino acids long. In germline, CDR1 is MNHEY, CDR2 SVGAGI. V was pared by 2 bases and J by 4 bases, with 2 bases of the junction left unmatched. CDR3 sequence: CASSYLTSGRYNEQFF. DNA of the CDR3: TGTGCCAGCAGTTACCTGACTAGCGGGAGGTACAATGAGCAGTTCTTC.

This chain links TRBV28 with TRBJ1-2, with D unclear. This CDR3 contains 13 residues. Germline assignment: CDR1 MDHEN and CDR2 SYDVKM. The ends were cut back, 2 bases at V and 4 bases at J, with 8 bases in the middle. The CDR3 loop reads CASSLNQVYGYTF. The CDR3 DNA reads TGTGCCAGCAGTTTAAACCAGGTCTATGGCTACACCTTC.

The V and J genes are TRBV15 and TRBJ2-7; no reliable D call. The CDR3 contains 15 residues. With 3 bases removed from V and 3 bases from J, the gap between germline ends came to 15 bases. Germline V lookup: CDR1 LNHNV, CDR2 YYDKDF (reference sequence). The CDR3 loop reads CATSSRSSGVYEQYF. The CDR3 DNA follows: TGTGCCACCAGCAGTCGGTCATCGGGTGTCTACGAGCAGTACTTC.

This clone has only one observation. The chain couples TRBV7-8 to TRBJ2-7, with 10 bases lining up with TRBD1. Germline lookup yields CDR1 SGHVS and CDR2 FQNEAQ. The ends lost 3 bases at V and 3 bases at J; junction bases unmatched: 2. The CDR3 is made up of 14 amino acids. The CDR3 DNA reads TGTGCCAGCAGCTTCGGGACAGGGGTCTACGAGCAGTACTTC. Encoded protein: CASSFGTGVYEQYF.